The T cell receptor (beta chain) described here comes from a study of T cell repertoires in cytomegalovirus infection (dated 2019 in TCRdb). For the wider study: The peptide stimulations were aimed at well-studied HLA-B-restricted epitopes as well as recently identified HLA-C-restricted CMV epitopes, whose presentation resists viral immunomodulation. Donor HLA type was relevant to the analysis, as public TCR beta signatures indicated carriage of CMV infection together with the matching HLA type. Paper-wide results and their limitations: Cumulative frequency of public TCR beta family members discriminated carriers of CMV infection plus the relevant HLA type in this cohort and an independent approximately 350-donor cohort. In the ex vivo response, HLA-C-restricted CMV-specific TCR beta clonotypes were dominant, and in two of eight donors the single most frequent clonotype came from this HLA-C-restricted group.

This clonotype was counted a few times. What antigen it recognizes has not been identified. Per-base qualities were not stored, and no clone one base away is much larger. TCRdb records Illumina HiSeq 1500 as the sequencer. TCRdb passed the public sequencing reads through fastp at Q25 and MiXCR, retaining productive beta sequences. One record per CDR3 amino acid sequence lists the most common genes and DNA. For this sample there are hundreds of thousands of distinct CDR3 sequences; roughly 28% appear just once. The ten largest clones capture 20% of the sample. Relative to germline, V is 4 bases shorter and J is 0 bases shorter, with 7 bases between their ends. The germline V gene yields MNHEY for CDR1 and SVGAGI for CDR2. The CDR3 starts with the cysteine, ends with the phenylalanine, and has 14 residues. The read is trimmed to its CDR3 DNA, 42 bases read in frame from base 1. Sample treatment or condition, as interpreted from the label and publication: in vitro stimulation with specific CMV peptide epitopes to enrich CMV-specific T cells.

This sequence was found in a human donor in good health (CMV status not recorded). Some clones in this sample may be carry-over from other donors' samples. The V and J segments used are TRBV6-5 and TRBJ2-4; the D gene assignment is ambiguous. Sequenced here: cultured PBMCs, sampled from culture after CMV antigen stimulation. The DNA sequence reads TGTGCCAGCAGTTTTTCCATAGCCAAAAACATTCAGTACTTC. The resulting protein is CASSFSIAKNIQYF.